A selection of T cell receptor beta chains follows, all from one sample in a study of shared clonotypes between healthy human individuals. This table comes from immunoSEQ multiplex PCR, and its TCRdb copy is limited to in-frame clones, with some not included. Seen here are 2 million to 2.5 million clones, roughly 94% observed once, and the top ten hold around 0.13%. Sequencing was performed on naive CD4+ T cells sorted from blood. These TCRs come from a man aged 18 to 30 in good health. Each CDR3 is given with its conserved first and last residue. Each record gives: J gene, CDR3 length, D gene, V gene, clone size, CDR3 protein, CDR3 DNA. A D gene is named only where the DNA matches it firmly. Only some rows state a clone size, as once, few, many or a class for expanded clones.

J: TRBJ2-7
length: 15
D: NA
V: TRBV19
size: NA
CDR3: CASRGVESGSYEQYF
DNA: TGTGCCAGTAGGGGGGTGGAGAGCGGATCCTACGAGCAGTACTTC

J: TRBJ1-1
length: 12
D: NA
V: TRBV7-2
size: NA
CDR3: CASSLDFGEAFF
DNA: TGTGCCAGCAGCTTAGACTTCGGTGAAGCTTTCTTT

J: TRBJ1-5
length: 15
D: TRBD1
V: TRBV6-6
size: NA
CDR3: CACGTGASSNQPQHF
DNA: TGTGCCTGCGGGACAGGGGCGAGTAGCAATCAGCCCCAGCATTTT

J: TRBJ2-1
length: 14
D: TRBD2
V: TRBV6-1
size: NA
CDR3: CASSGQTSVGEQFF
DNA: TGTGCCAGCAGTGGCCAGACTAGCGTTGGTGAGCAGTTCTTC

J: TRBJ2-1
length: 15
D: TRBD1
V: TRBV9
size: NA
CDR3: CASSAATGSYNEQFF
DNA: TGTGCCAGCAGCGCCGCGACAGGGTCCTACAATGAGCAGTTCTTC

J: TRBJ1-6
length: 16
D: NA
V: TRBV6-5
size: NA
CDR3: CASSYIPTGGDSPLHF
DNA: TGTGCCAGCAGTTACATACCGACAGGCGGTGATTCACCCCTCCACTTT

J: TRBJ2-3
length: 15
D: NA
V: TRBV10-1
size: NA
CDR3: CASSDREGMPDTQYF
DNA: TGCGCCAGCAGTGACCGGGAAGGGATGCCGGATACGCAGTATTTT

J: TRBJ2-1
length: 16
D: TRBD1
V: TRBV6-5
size: NA
CDR3: CASSSGQFTSGNEQFF
DNA: TGTGCCAGCAGTTCGGGACAGTTTACTTCCGGCAATGAGCAGTTCTTC

J: TRBJ1-5
length: 13
D: NA
V: TRBV18
size: NA
CDR3: CASARGANQPQHF
DNA: TGTGCCAGCGCCCGGGGCGCGAATCAGCCCCAGCATTTT

J: TRBJ2-3
length: 17
D: TRBD2
V: TRBV6-1
size: NA
CDR3: CASSGMSGGPLADTQYF
DNA: TGTGCCAGCAGTGGTATGTCGGGAGGGCCGTTAGCAGATACGCAGTATTTT

J: TRBJ2-5
length: 13
D: TRBD1
V: TRBV11-3
size: NA
CDR3: CASSMGQKGTQYF
DNA: TGTGCCAGCAGCATGGGACAGAAAGGGACCCAGTACTTC

J: TRBJ1-2
length: 14
D: NA
V: TRBV6-4
size: NA
CDR3: CASSQESGFAGYTF
DNA: TGTGCCAGCAGCCAGGAATCAGGGTTTGCTGGCTACACCTTC

J: TRBJ2-1
length: 16
D: NA
V: TRBV11-1
size: NA
CDR3: CASSLALGRESDEQFF
DNA: TGTGCCAGCAGCTTAGCGCTGGGCAGGGAGAGCGATGAGCAGTTCTTC

J: TRBJ1-6
length: 17
D: NA
V: TRBV18
size: NA
CDR3: CASSAKTGRAYNSPLHF
DNA: TGTGCCAGCTCAGCAAAAACAGGGAGGGCCTATAATTCACCCCTCCACTTT

J: TRBJ1-1
length: 14
D: NA
V: TRBV7-3
size: NA
CDR3: CASSSRGADTEAFF
DNA: TGTGCCAGCAGCTCTCGAGGGGCGGACACTGAAGCTTTCTTT

J: TRBJ2-1
length: 18
D: TRBD2
V: TRBV4-1
size: NA
CDR3: CASSQAPQTSGVYNEQFF
DNA: TGCGCCAGCAGCCAAGCCCCCCAGACTAGCGGGGTATACAATGAGCAGTTCTTC

J: TRBJ2-2
length: 16
D: NA
V: TRBV5-1
size: NA
CDR3: CASSLVPGVNTGELFF
DNA: TGCGCCAGCAGCTTGGTACCGGGAGTGAACACCGGGGAGCTGTTTTTT

J: TRBJ2-1
length: 21
D: TRBD2
V: TRBV5-1
size: NA
CDR3: CASSLAAALAGILRVDNEQFF
DNA: TGCGCCAGCAGCTTGGCCGCAGCCCTAGCGGGAATTCTTAGGGTGGACAATGAGCAGTTCTTC

J: TRBJ2-3
length: 12
D: NA
V: TRBV6-1
size: NA
CDR3: CASSEDPETQYF
DNA: TGTGCCAGCAGTGAAGATCCTGAGACGCAGTATTTT

J: TRBJ2-3
length: 15
D: TRBD2
V: TRBV12-5
size: NA
CDR3: CASAPGTSGTDTQYF
DNA: TGTGCTAGTGCCCCCGGGACTAGCGGCACAGATACGCAGTATTTT

J: TRBJ2-7
length: 17
D: NA
V: TRBV5-6
size: NA
CDR3: CASSRRETWLLSYEQYF
DNA: TGTGCCAGCAGCCGGCGGGAAACTTGGCTGCTCTCCTACGAGCAGTACTTC

J: TRBJ2-7
length: 13
D: NA
V: TRBV6-6
size: NA
CDR3: CASSTPEGNEQYF
DNA: TGTGCCAGCAGCACTCCCGAGGGGAACGAGCAGTACTTC

J: TRBJ1-4
length: 12
D: NA
V: TRBV30
size: NA
CDR3: CAWSTGTEKLFF
DNA: TGTGCCTGGAGTACCGGGACAGAAAAACTGTTTTTT

J: TRBJ2-1
length: 10
D: NA
V: TRBV29-1
size: once
CDR3: CSSGGGEQFF
DNA: TGCAGCTCTGGGGGAGGTGAGCAGTTCTTC

J: TRBJ1-4
length: 15
D: NA
V: TRBV2
size: NA
CDR3: CASILVGATNEKLFF
DNA: TGTGCCAGCATTCTTGTTGGGGCAACTAATGAAAAACTGTTTTTT

J: TRBJ2-7
length: 13
D: NA
V: TRBV10-3
size: NA
CDR3: CAISDFQGVEQYF
DNA: TGTGCCATCAGTGATTTTCAGGGCGTGGAGCAGTACTTC

J: TRBJ2-7
length: 14
D: TRBD2
V: TRBV5-1
size: NA
CDR3: CASSSTSGSYEQYF
DNA: TGCGCCAGCAGCTCGACTAGCGGCTCCTACGAGCAGTACTTC

J: TRBJ2-3
length: 15
D: TRBD1
V: TRBV6-1
size: NA
CDR3: CASSGTGSSTDTQYF
DNA: TGTGCCAGCAGTGGGACAGGTTCTAGCACAGATACGCAGTATTTT

J: TRBJ1-5
length: 15
D: NA
V: TRBV7-2
size: once
CDR3: CASTSEWGSNQPQHF
DNA: TGTGCCAGCACCTCCGAATGGGGTAGCAATCAGCCCCAGCATTTT

J: TRBJ2-7
length: 15
D: TRBD1
V: TRBV2
size: NA
CDR3: CASSQGGQGIYEQYF
DNA: TGTGCCAGCAGTCAAGGGGGACAGGGGATCTACGAGCAGTACTTC

J: TRBJ1-2
length: 15
D: TRBD1
V: TRBV28
size: NA
CDR3: CASRRTGGANYGYTF
DNA: TGTGCCAGCAGACGCACAGGGGGAGCTAACTATGGCTACACCTTC

J: TRBJ1-4
length: 15
D: NA
V: TRBV7-2
size: NA
CDR3: CASSLVNSGGEKLFF
DNA: TGTGCCAGCAGCTTGGTGAACTCCGGGGGTGAAAAACTGTTTTTT

J: TRBJ2-7
length: 18
D: TRBD2
V: TRBV7-3
size: once
CDR3: CASSRPSGGYLRGHEQYF
DNA: TGTGCCAGCAGCCGTCCTAGCGGGGGGTATCTAAGAGGCCACGAGCAGTACTTC

J: TRBJ1-5
length: 14
D: TRBD1
V: TRBV6-1
size: NA
CDR3: CASSSGGQGQPQHF
DNA: TGTGCCAGCAGTTCAGGGGGCCAAGGTCAGCCCCAGCATTTT

J: TRBJ2-7
length: 13
D: NA
V: TRBV5-6
size: NA
CDR3: CASSLVGPYEQYF
DNA: TGTGCCAGCAGCTTGGTAGGCCCCTACGAGCAGTACTTC

J: TRBJ2-2
length: 15
D: NA
V: TRBV6-6
size: NA
CDR3: CASTLSGTNTGELFF
DNA: TGTGCCAGCACTCTCTCCGGGACCAACACCGGGGAGCTGTTTTTT

J: TRBJ1-6
length: 13
D: NA
V: TRBV30
size: once
CDR3: CAWSGRANSPLHF
DNA: TGTGCCTGGAGTGGCAGGGCCAATTCACCCCTCCACTTT

J: TRBJ2-1
length: 16
D: TRBD2
V: TRBV4-3
size: NA
CDR3: CASSQRGTSGYNEQFF
DNA: TGCGCCAGCAGCCAACGTGGGACTAGCGGTTACAATGAGCAGTTCTTC

J: TRBJ1-5
length: 14
D: NA
V: TRBV7-9
size: many
CDR3: CASSLSGADQPQHF
DNA: TGTGCCAGCAGCTTATCAGGGGCCGATCAGCCCCAGCATTTT

J: TRBJ2-3
length: 13
D: NA
V: TRBV6-1
size: NA
CDR3: CASSVKGVDTQYF
DNA: TGTGCCAGCAGTGTCAAGGGGGTAGATACGCAGTATTTT